These 32 T cell receptor beta chains were all obtained from the same sample, sequenced in a study of blood T cell repertoires in COVID-19. The method was immunoSEQ multiplex PCR; TCRdb's version includes in-frame clones alone and lacks a portion of them. Of about 54,000 clones detected, roughly nine tenths appear once; the ten largest clones hold more than 6.5%. Specimen: peripheral blood. These receptors all come from a woman aged 40-49 years with active COVID-19.

This chain uses TRBV30 with TRBJ2-5; 7 positions match TRBD1. The junction had 4 bases not matched to a gene; V was cut back by 5 bases and J by 4 bases. Per germline, CDR1 GTSNPN and CDR2 SVGIG (reference sequence). The length of the CDR3 is 12 residues. The CDR3 DNA is TGTGCCTGGGCTTACAGGGGAGAGACCCAGTACTTC. This gives the protein CAWAYRGETQYF.

The gene calls are TRBV5-1 and TRBJ2-7; 11 bases fit TRBD2. Germline V CDR1 and CDR2: SGHRS, YFSETQ. The J segment lost 2 bases and the V segment lost 6 bases, leaving 19 bases of the junction unmatched. This CDR3 contains 19 residues. The CDR3 DNA reads as TGCGCCAGCAATGAACTAGCGGGGGTGAGTGAAAGAACGACCTACGAGCAGTACTTC. Encoded protein: CASNELAGVSERTTYEQYF.

The J gene is TRBJ2-3, the V gene TRBV27; 12 nucleotides match TRBD1. The CDR3 runs 16 residues. Germline V gene data show CDR1 as MNHEY and CDR2 as SMNVEV (reference sequence). Trimming at V came to 5 bases and at J to 1 base, leaving 4 bases not matched to a gene. The CDR3 bases are TGTGCCAGCAGTCGGGACAGGGGGCTCGGCACAGATACGCAGTATTTT. Translating gives CASSRDRGLGTDTQYF.

This clone was observed a few times. The rearrangement links TRBV10-3 to TRBJ2-7, with D possibly TRBD2 on 6 matching bases. The CDR3 covers 12 residues. The V and J ends lost 3 bases and 8 bases respectively, with 11 bases between them. The germline V gene encodes CDR1 ENHRY and CDR2 SYGVKD. The CDR3 region is CAISESLAKQYF. For the CDR3, the DNA is TGTGCCATCAGTGAATCTCTAGCGAAGCAGTACTTC.

The chain recombines TRBV14 with TRBJ2-1; TRBD1 aligns across 8 bases. This CDR3 spans 17 amino acids. V lost 0 bases and J lost 7; bases outside the gene matches: 11. Germline V gene data show CDR1 as SGHDN and CDR2 as FVKESK. In DNA, the CDR3 is TGTGCCAGCAGCCAAGATCCCCGGACAGGGACGAGGAATGAGCAGTTCTTC. Amino acids: CASSQDPRTGTRNEQFF.

The V and J genes are TRBV6-6 and TRBJ1-2; a possible D gene is TRBD1 (5 bases). The germline V gene encodes CDR1 MNHNY and CDR2 SVGAGI (reference sequence). V lost 6 bases, J lost 7 bases, and 21 bases lay in between. This CDR3 is 15 amino acids long. CDR3 coding DNA: TGTGCCAGCAGACAAACAGGCGCCCCGGACGGTGGCTACACCTTC. Its translation: CASRQTGAPDGGYTF.

J is TRBJ1-4 and V is TRBV6-6; possibly TRBD1 for D (6 bases). This CDR3 comprises 14 residues. Deletions cut 7 bases from V and 6 bases from J, with 15 bases between. From germline, CDR1 is MNHNY and CDR2 SVGAGI (reference sequence). CDR3 sequence: CASTQEGGDEKLFF. CDR3 in DNA: TGTGCCAGCACCCAAGAGGGGGGGGATGAAAAACTGTTTTTT.

The rearrangement uses TRBV2 and TRBJ2-5, with 11 bases identical to TRBD2. Germline trimming cut 5 bases from V and 5 bases from J; bases unmatched to any gene: 7. This CDR3 has 15 residues. CDR1 and CDR2 (germline): SNHLY, FYNNEI. CDR3 amino acids: CASSKLAGGSETQYF. For the CDR3, the DNA is TGTGCCAGCAGTAAGCTAGCGGGGGGTAGTGAGACCCAGTACTTC.

V usage is TRBV7-3 and J usage is TRBJ2-5; D is possibly TRBD1 (6 bases). Germline CDR1 is SGHTA and CDR2 is FQGTGA. Trimming stripped 5 bases from V and 5 bases from J, with 18 bases between. The CDR3 extends over 15 amino acids. The DNA for the CDR3 is TGTGCCAGCAGCCCAGGGGTGGGTCCCGCCGAGACCCAGTACTTC. Protein: CASSPGVGPAETQYF.

Written as DNA, the CDR3 is TGTGCCTGGAGCGCACGTCGCCGGACAGGGGTAGGCTACACCTTC. It translates to CAWSARRRTGVGYTF. The chain joins TRBV30 to TRBJ1-2; TRBD1 matches 9 bases. Per the germline V gene, CDR1 is GTSNPN and CDR2 is SVGIG (reference sequence). The CDR3 loop spans 15 amino acids. Germline trimming cut 3 bases from V and 8 bases from J; bases unmatched to any gene: 13.

This chain links TRBV6-6 with TRBJ2-1; 9 bases line up with TRBD2. Unmatched junction bases numbered 15, after V lost 5 bases and J lost 7 bases. CDR3 length equals 17 residues. CDR1 MNHNY and CDR2 SVGAGI come from the germline V gene (reference sequence). The CDR3 DNA reads as TGTGCCAGCAGTCCCGCGGGGAGTAGCGGGGGACCTAATGAGCAGTTCTTC. Amino acids: CASSPAGSSGGPNEQFF.

This clone was counted only a few times. The chain recombines TRBV6-1 with TRBJ1-2, with 8 bases that match TRBD1. The CDR3 has 14 amino acids. Looked up from germline, CDR1 is MNHNS and CDR2 is SASEGT. V lost 2 bases, J lost 8 bases, and 7 bases stayed unmatched. The CDR3 reads CASSELLTGEGYTF. CDR3 DNA: TGTGCCAGCAGTGAATTACTGACAGGGGAAGGCTACACCTTC.

CDR3 sequence: CASSLAPTGVIDEQFF. CDR3 DNA sequence: TGCGCCAGCAGCTTGGCCCCCACAGGGGTTATCGATGAGCAGTTCTTC. This rearrangement joins TRBV5-1 to TRBJ2-1; 7 nucleotides match TRBD1. J was trimmed by 8 bases and V by 0 bases; bases with no gene match: 11. Germline V gene lookup returns CDR1 SGHRS and CDR2 YFSETQ. The CDR3 is 16 residues long.

The rearrangement uses TRBV4-2 and TRBJ2-2; 8 bases fit TRBD2. Unmatched junction bases numbered 7, after V lost 0 bases and J lost 4 bases. This CDR3 has 17 amino acids. Germline V lookup: CDR1 LGHNA, CDR2 YNFKEQ. The CDR3 sequence is CASSQDRGGGPTGELFF. For the CDR3, the DNA is TGTGCCAGCAGCCAAGATCGGGGCGGGGGGCCCACCGGGGAGCTGTTTTTT.

The V and J genes are TRBV3-1 (or the pseudogene TRBV3-2) and TRBJ2-1; 8 bases map to TRBD2. The J segment lost 3 bases and the V segment lost 4 bases, leaving 5 bases of the junction unmatched. Germline loops: CDR1 LGHDT, CDR2 YNNKEL (reference sequence). The CDR3 totals 15 residues. The CDR3 coding sequence is TGTGCCAGCAGCCTCTTCGGGACTAGCTACAATGAGCAGTTCTTC. Translated, it gives CASSLFGTSYNEQFF.

The J gene is TRBJ2-1, the V gene TRBV7-6; 8 positions match TRBD2. The V gene's germline CDR1 is SGHVS and CDR2 FNYEAQ. CDR3 length: 17 amino acids. Unmatched junction bases numbered 13, after V lost 4 bases and J lost 5 bases. CDR3 region: CASSSTGLVAGNNEQFF. CDR3 in DNA: TGTGCCAGCAGCTCTACCGGACTAGTAGCGGGGAACAATGAGCAGTTCTTC.

CDR3 residues: CASSQMEQAGELFF. In DNA form, the CDR3 reads TGTGCCAGCAGCCAAATGGAGCAAGCCGGGGAGCTGTTTTTT. This chain uses TRBV7-7 with TRBJ2-2; D is unresolved. Germline V lookup: CDR1 SSHAT, CDR2 FNYEAQ (reference sequence). Trimming took 5 bases from V and 6 from J, leaving 13 bases between them. The CDR3 contains 14 residues.

The chain couples TRBV6-2 or TRBV6-3 to TRBJ2-5; 10 bases align to TRBD2. The germline gives CDR1 MNHEY, CDR2 SVGEGT. The junction had 10 bases not matched to a gene; V was cut back by 3 bases and J by 9 bases. This CDR3 region has 15 residues. Here the CDR3 reads CASSYELAGLGAQYF. The CDR3 DNA reads as TGTGCCAGCAGTTATGAACTAGCGGGGCTCGGGGCCCAGTACTTC.

The chain joins TRBV13 to TRBJ2-6; possibly TRBD2 for D (6 bases). Between the trimmed V and J ends, which lost 3 bases and 4 bases, there was a span of 13 bases. The CDR3 runs to 16 residues. Germline-derived CDR1 and CDR2 are PRHDT and FYEKMQ (reference sequence). CDR3 nucleotide sequence: TGTGCCAGCAGCTTCATGGCGGGGCGAGGGGCCAACGTCCTGACTTTC. This codes for CASSFMAGRGANVLTF.

This rearrangement joins TRBV27 to TRBJ1-2, with 7 bases fitting TRBD1. Per the germline V gene, CDR1 is MNHEY and CDR2 is SMNVEV (reference sequence). Losses at the gene ends were 8 bases for V and 8 bases for J; bases not matched to a gene: 11. This CDR3 is built from 13 residues. The CDR3 bases are TGTGCCAGCGGTCCCGGACAGGTGGTCGGCTACACCTTC. The encoded protein is CASGPGQVVGYTF.

J is TRBJ1-3 and V is TRBV7-8; TRBD1 matches at 9 bases. Germline trimming cut 5 bases from V and 4 bases from J; bases unmatched to any gene: 6. The CDR3 is 15 residues long. CDR1 and CDR2 from the germline V gene are SGHVS and FQNEAQ. The CDR3 region has the DNA TGTGCCAGCAGCCAGAGACAGGGGGACGGAAACACCATATATTTT. Its protein is CASSQRQGDGNTIYF. Full variable domain (outside the CDR3, taken from reference TRBV7-8 and TRBJ1-3): GAGVSQSPRYKVAKRGQDVALRCDPISGHVSLFWYQQALGQGPEFLTYFQNEAQLDKSGLPSDRFFAERPEGSVSTLKIQRTQQEDSAVYLCASSQRQGDGNTIYFGEGSWLTVV.

A remark on this clone: Within the sample, other DNA sequences also encode this same CDR3. V and J are TRBV11-2 and TRBJ2-7; D unresolved. Trimming took off 1 base at V and 3 bases at J, with 4 bases between the two ends. Looked up from germline, CDR1 is SGHAT and CDR2 is FQNNGV. CDR3 length: 12 amino acids. The CDR3 nucleotides are TGTGCCAGCAGCTTAGGGAGCTACGAGCAGTACTTC. It translates to CASSLGSYEQYF.

This chain links TRBV9 with TRBJ2-3, with D tentatively TRBD2 (5 bases). The V gene lost 0 bases and the J gene lost 6 bases, with 14 bases spanning the gap. Germline V gene lookup returns CDR1 SGDLS and CDR2 YYNGEE. This CDR3 comprises 15 residues. The CDR3 DNA sequence: TGTGCCAGCAGCGTAGGTTACGCGCGAGGGGATACGCAGTATTTT. Its protein is CASSVGYARGDTQYF.

The V call is TRBV11-3, the J call TRBJ1-2; 7 bases fit TRBD1. The CDR3 is 19 amino acids. J was trimmed by 2 bases and V by 0 bases; bases with no gene match: 15. Germline lookup yields CDR1 SGHNT and CDR2 YENEEA. CDR3 sequence reads: CASSLEWQGGAGPNYGYTF. The CDR3 nucleotides read TGTGCCAGCAGCTTAGAGTGGCAGGGGGGCGCTGGTCCCAACTATGGCTACACCTTC. Together with reference TRBV11-3 and TRBJ1-2, the CDR3 gives the full variable domain: EAGVVQSPRYKIIEKKQPVAFWCNPISGHNTLYWYLQNLGQGPELLIRYENEEAVDDSQLPKDRFSAERLKGVDSTLKIQPAELGDSAVYLCASSLEWQGGAGPNYGYTFGSGTRLTVV.

V is TRBV29-1 and J is TRBJ2-3; D remains ambiguous. From germline, CDR1 is SQVTM and CDR2 ANQGSEA. Trimming cost V 3 bases and J 5 bases, with 12 bases left between them. The CDR3 loop spans 13 amino acids. This CDR3 reads CSVESSVGDTQYF. CDR3 nucleotide sequence: TGCAGCGTTGAGTCCAGCGTGGGAGATACGCAGTATTTT.

The chain couples TRBV29-1 to TRBJ2-4; unclear D gene. Per germline, CDR1 SQVTM and CDR2 ANQGSEA. The CDR3 runs to 12 residues. Trimming cost V 1 base and J 6 bases, with 7 bases left between them. This chain's CDR3 is CSVEVGVNIQYF. The CDR3 DNA is TGCAGCGTTGAAGTGGGCGTAAACATTCAGTACTTC.

The chain links TRBV18 to TRBJ1-2; 7 nucleotides agree with TRBD1. V shed 5 bases, J shed 6 bases, and the junction held 9 bases outside the gene matches. This CDR3 is built from 14 residues. Per germline, CDR1 KGHSH and CDR2 LQKENI. CDR3 bases: TGTGCCAGCTCAGACCAGGGGGGCTATGATGGCTACACCTTC. It translates to CASSDQGGYDGYTF. The full variable domain, completed using reference TRBV18 and TRBJ1-2, is NAGVMQNPRHLVRRRGQEARLRCSPMKGHSHVYWYRQLPEEGLKFMVYLQKENIIDESGMPKERFSAEFPKEGPSILRIQQVVRGDSAAYFCASSDQGGYDGYTFGSGTRLTVV.

Only one count was recorded for this clone. The rearrangement joins TRBV11-3 to TRBJ1-1, with D possibly TRBD1 on 5 matching bases. The CDR3 extends over 14 amino acids. Germline CDR1 SGHNT, CDR2 YENEEA. Trimming removed 0 bases from V and 4 bases from J, with 9 bases in between. DNA for the CDR3: TGTGCCAGCAGCTTAGACAGGGTTGTCACTGAAGCTTTCTTT. Protein: CASSLDRVVTEAFF.

The chain joins TRBV11-3 to TRBJ1-4; unclear D gene. Germline V lookup: CDR1 SGHNT, CDR2 YENEEA. V lost 5 bases to trimming and J lost 0 bases, with 7 bases between them. The length of the CDR3 is 14 residues. In DNA form, the CDR3 reads TGTGCCAGCAGCCGCCGGGCAACTAATGAAAAACTGTTTTTT. It encodes CASSRRATNEKLFF.

The V and J genes are TRBV5-6 and TRBJ1-5; weak D call: TRBD1 (6 bases). The germline V gene encodes CDR1 SGHDT and CDR2 YYEEEE. V shed 6 bases and J shed 5 bases, with 18 bases lying between them. The CDR3 length is 15 residues. Here the CDR3 reads CASNLQGPPHQPQHF. The CDR3 DNA reads as TGTGCCAGCAACCTACAGGGACCCCCGCATCAGCCCCAGCATTTT.

The chain combines TRBV15 with TRBJ2-5; 16 bases match TRBD2. The CDR3 has 17 amino acids. The V gene's germline CDR1 is LNHNV and CDR2 YYDKDF (reference sequence). The J segment lost 5 bases and the V segment lost 7 bases, leaving 10 bases of the junction unmatched. The CDR3 spells CATTKAGTSGGDETQYF. CDR3 DNA: TGTGCCACCACCAAAGCCGGGACTAGCGGGGGGGACGAGACCCAGTACTTC.

The chain combines TRBV5-6 with TRBJ1-5; D call uncertain. Germline CDR1 reads SGHDT; CDR2 reads YYEEEE. The CDR3 loop spans 16 amino acids. Trimming removed 1 base from V and 5 bases from J, with 16 bases in between. The CDR3 DNA reads as TGTGCCAGCAGCTTGATCGTGCGGAGCATCGATCAGCCCCAGCATTTT. Encoded protein: CASSLIVRSIDQPQHF.